This T cell receptor beta chain was identified in a study of technical replicates of blood from a few donors. Germline assignment: CDR1 MNHEY and CDR2 SVGAGI. The V end lost 8 bases, the J end lost 14 bases, and 16 bases lay between the germline ends. This CDR3 is 11 amino acids long. Profiling relied on immunoSEQ multiplex PCR, and the TCRdb table lists in-frame clones only, not all of them. This table holds just over 95,000 clones, around 95% found once. The chain has TRBV6-5 and TRBJ2-1; D might be TRBD2 (6 bases). The sequencing sample was made of T cells isolated from PBMCs. The sequence was collected from a human donor in good health. The CDR3 spells CASGMGGTEFF. In DNA form, the CDR3 reads TGTGCCAGCGGAATGGGCGGGACGGAGTTCTTC.